This entry features one T cell receptor (beta chain) sequence. TCRdb's table, derived via immunoSEQ multiplex PCR, lists solely in-frame clones and lacks some. The profile shows roughly 34,000 clones, about four fifths of them singletons. The data were obtained in a study of STAT5B mutations in CD4+ large granular lymphocyte leukemia. The CDR3 spans 14 residues. CDR1 and CDR2 from the germline V gene are SGHDT and YYEEEE. V shed 4 bases and J 5 bases; nucleotides not matched to a gene: 7. Input material: CD4+ T cells from blood buffy coats. The chain joins TRBV5-6 to TRBJ2-5, with 8 bases that match TRBD1. This TCR came from a human donor in good health. CDR3: CASSRGQGQETQYF. The CDR3 DNA is TGTGCCAGCAGCAGAGGACAGGGCCAGGAGACCCAGTACTTC.